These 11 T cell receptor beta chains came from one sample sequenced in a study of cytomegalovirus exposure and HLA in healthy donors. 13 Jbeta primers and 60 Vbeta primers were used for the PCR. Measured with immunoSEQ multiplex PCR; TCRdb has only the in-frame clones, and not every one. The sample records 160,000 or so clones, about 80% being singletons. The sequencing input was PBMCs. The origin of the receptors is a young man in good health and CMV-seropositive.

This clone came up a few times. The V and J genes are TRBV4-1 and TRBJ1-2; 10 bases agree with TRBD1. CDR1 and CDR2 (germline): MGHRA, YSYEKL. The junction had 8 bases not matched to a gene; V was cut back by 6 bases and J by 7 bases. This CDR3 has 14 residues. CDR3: CASRQLDRGGGYTF. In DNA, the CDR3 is TGCGCCAGCAGACAACTGGACAGGGGGGGTGGCTACACCTTC.

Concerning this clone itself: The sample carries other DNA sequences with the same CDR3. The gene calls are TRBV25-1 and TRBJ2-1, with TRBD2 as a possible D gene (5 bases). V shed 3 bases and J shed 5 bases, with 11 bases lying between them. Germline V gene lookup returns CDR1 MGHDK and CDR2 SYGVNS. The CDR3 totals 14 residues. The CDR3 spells CASSDPGINNEQFF. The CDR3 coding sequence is TGTGCCAGCAGTGACCCCGGGATAAACAATGAGCAGTTCTTC.

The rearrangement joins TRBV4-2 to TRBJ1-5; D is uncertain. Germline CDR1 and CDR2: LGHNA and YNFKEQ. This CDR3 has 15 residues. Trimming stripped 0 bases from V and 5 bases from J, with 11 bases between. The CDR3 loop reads CASSQEWQTHQPQHF. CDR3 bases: TGTGCCAGCAGCCAAGAGTGGCAGACTCATCAGCCCCAGCATTTT.

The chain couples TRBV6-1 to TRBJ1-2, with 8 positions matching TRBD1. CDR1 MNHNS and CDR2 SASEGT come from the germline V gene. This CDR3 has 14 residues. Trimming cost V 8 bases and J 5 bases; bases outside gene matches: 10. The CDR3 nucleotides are TGTGCCAGCTCGTCAGGGGGCGCTGGGTATGGCTACACCTTC. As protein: CASSSGGAGYGYTF.

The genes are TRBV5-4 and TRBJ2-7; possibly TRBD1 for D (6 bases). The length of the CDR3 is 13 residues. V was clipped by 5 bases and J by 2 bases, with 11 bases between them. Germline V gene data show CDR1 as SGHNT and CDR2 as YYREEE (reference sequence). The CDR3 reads CASSSDRTYEQYF. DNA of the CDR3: TGTGCCAGCAGTTCTGACAGGACCTACGAGCAGTACTTC.

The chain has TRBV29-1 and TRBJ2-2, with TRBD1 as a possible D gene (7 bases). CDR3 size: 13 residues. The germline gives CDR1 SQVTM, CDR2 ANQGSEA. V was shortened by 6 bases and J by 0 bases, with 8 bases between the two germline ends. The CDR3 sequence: CSVRGANTGELFF. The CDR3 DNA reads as TGCAGCGTCAGGGGGGCGAACACCGGGGAGCTGTTTTTT.

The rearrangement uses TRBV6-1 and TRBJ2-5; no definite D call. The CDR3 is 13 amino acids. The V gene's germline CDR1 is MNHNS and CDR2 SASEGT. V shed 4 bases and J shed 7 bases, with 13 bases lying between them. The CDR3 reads CASSARGFGTQYF. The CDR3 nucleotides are TGTGCCAGCAGTGCCCGAGGATTCGGGACCCAGTACTTC.

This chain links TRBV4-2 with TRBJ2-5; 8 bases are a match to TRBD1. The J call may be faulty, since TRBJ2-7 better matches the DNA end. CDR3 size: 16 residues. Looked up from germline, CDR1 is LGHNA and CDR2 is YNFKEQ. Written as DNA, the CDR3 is TGTGCCAGCAGCCCGGAGGGGCGACAGGGGAATTACGAGCAGTACTTC. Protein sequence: CASSPEGRQGNYEQYF.

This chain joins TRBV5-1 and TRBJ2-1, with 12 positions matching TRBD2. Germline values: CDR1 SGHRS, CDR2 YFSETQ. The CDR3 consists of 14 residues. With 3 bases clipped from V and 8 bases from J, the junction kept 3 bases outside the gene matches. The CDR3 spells CASSSTSGGDEQFF. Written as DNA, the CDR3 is TGCGCCAGCAGCTCGACTAGCGGGGGTGATGAGCAGTTCTTC. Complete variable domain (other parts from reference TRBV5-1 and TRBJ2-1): KAGVTQTPRYLIKTRGQQVTLSCSPISGHRSVSWYQQTPGQGLQFLFEYFSETQRNKGNFPGRFSGRQFSNSRSEMNVSTLELGDSALYLCASSSTSGGDEQFFGPGTRLTVL.

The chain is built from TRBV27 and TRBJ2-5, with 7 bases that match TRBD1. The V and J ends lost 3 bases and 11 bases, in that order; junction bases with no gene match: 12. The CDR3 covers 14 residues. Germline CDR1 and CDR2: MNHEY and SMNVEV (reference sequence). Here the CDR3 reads CASSFFTGAREQYF. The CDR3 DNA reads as TGTGCCAGCAGTTTTTTCACAGGGGCGAGGGAGCAGTACTTC.

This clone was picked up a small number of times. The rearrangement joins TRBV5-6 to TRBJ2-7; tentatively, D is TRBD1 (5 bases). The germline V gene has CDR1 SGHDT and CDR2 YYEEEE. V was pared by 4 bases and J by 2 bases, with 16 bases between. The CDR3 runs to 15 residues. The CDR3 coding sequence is TGTGCCAGCAGCCCCCGCGTTGACAGAACCTACGAGCAGTACTTC. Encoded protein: CASSPRVDRTYEQYF.